This TCR beta chain was captured in a study of Ad26.COV2.S vaccination and SARS-CoV-2 variants. Study-wide background: Among those in the COV1001 Ad26.COV2.S trial arm was the donor. By the intramuscular route, Ad26.COV2.S was given once, or twice 56 days apart.

The data were produced by immunoSEQ multiplex PCR, yet TCRdb's version contains in-frame clones alone and is incomplete. This table has hundreds of thousands of clones, roughly 89% appearing once. In the case of this clone: What it binds is unknown.

There are 18 residues in the CDR3. Treatment here: roughly 19 received Ad26.COV2.S at low or high dose, single or two shots; about 5 received placebo; per-sample allocation not given. Sampling was performed 63 days after the first vaccine or placebo injection. Findings and caveats of the study: Those who received vaccine or placebo ended up with similar non-spike TCR breadth.

This clonotype was obtained from a person between 18 and 59 years old who received the Ad26.COV2.S COVID-19 vaccine or a placebo. The J gene is TRBJ1-3, the V gene TRBV7-5. TRBV7-5 is a pseudogene. The material was peripheral blood, obtained in a trial of Ad26.COV2.S vaccine versus placebo. Here the CDR3 reads CVRSLDGEGPTSGNTIYF. CDR3 in DNA: TGTGTCAGAAGCTTAGATGGGGAAGGGCCGACCTCTGGAAACACCATATATTTT.